This passage covers 9 T cell receptor beta chains from one sample sequenced in a study of regulatory T cells in long-lasting Graves disease. The time point here: newly diagnosed GD, antithyroid drugs for less than 3 months. Construction of the TCR library relied on RNA isolated from PBMCs. Arm-PCR of CDR3 regions and iRepertoire HTBI primers were the basis on which TCR beta libraries were built. TCRdb re-called the multiplex PCR reads through MiXCR, storing one row per CDR3 protein. Among hundreds of thousands of distinct CDR3 sequences listed, approximately 13% were seen once. The sample was also linked to a second study, of T cells in Graves' hyperthyroidism and ophthalmopathy.

Sequencing was performed on peripheral blood mononuclear cells (PBMCs), taken at new diagnosis, from a patient treated with antithyroid drugs. These receptors were obtained from a man younger than 45 with Graves disease.

This clonotype has ten or more counts. The chain uses TRBV29-1 and TRBJ1-1, with D unclear. CDR1 SQVTM and CDR2 ANQGSEA come from the germline V gene. CDR3 size: 12 residues. Here the CDR3 reads CTYRRVRTEAFF. In DNA form, the CDR3 reads TGCACTTACCGACGGGTCAGGACTGAAGCTTTCTTT.

Concerning this clonotype: Mismatch with germline at one junction end may stem from a read error. The chain links TRBV7-8 to TRBJ1-2, with 7 bases that match TRBD1. This CDR3 contains 15 residues. Germline V gene data show CDR1 as SGHVS and CDR2 as FQNEAQ. CDR3 amino acids: CASSVALDRADGYTF. The CDR3 coding sequence is TGTGCCAGCAGCGTAGCTCTCGACAGGGCGGATGGCTACACCTTC.

This clonotype was seen repeatedly, ten times or more. The chain couples TRBV18 to TRBJ2-7; D uncertain. V shed 3 bases and J shed 3 bases, with 18 bases lying between them. Looked up from germline, CDR1 is KGHSH and CDR2 is LQKENI. This CDR3 has 16 amino acids. The CDR3 sequence is CASSPTQTVGGYEQYF. The CDR3, as DNA: TGTGCCAGCTCACCCACCCAGACTGTTGGTGGCTACGAGCAGTACTTC.

At least ten counts were recorded for this clonotype. This chain uses TRBV5-1 with TRBJ2-3; TRBD2 might be the D (6 bases). Per germline, CDR1 SGHRS and CDR2 YFSETQ. CDR3 length: 14 amino acids. Trimming took off 7 bases at V and 2 bases at J, with 14 bases between the two ends. This CDR3 is CASADGGNTDTQYF. Written as DNA, the CDR3 is TGCGCCAGCGCGGACGGGGGTAACACAGATACGCAGTATTTT.

The J gene is TRBJ2-7, the V gene TRBV27, with D possibly being TRBD1 or TRBD2 (7 bases each). The V and J ends lost 6 bases and 0 bases respectively, with 18 bases between them. This CDR3 comprises 16 residues. The germline gives CDR1 MNHEY, CDR2 SMNVEV (reference sequence). CDR3 sequence (DNA): TGTGCCAGCAGCCCAAGGGCAGGGGGGGACTCCTACGAGCAGTACTTC. Translating it yields CASSPRAGGDSYEQYF.

The V call is TRBV12-3 or TRBV12-4, the J call TRBJ2-3, with D uncertain. The length of the CDR3 is 15 residues. V lost 6 bases and J lost 4, with 17 bases in between. The CDR3 nucleotides are TGTGCCAGCAGAAGCACACCCCTGGGCGCAGATACGCAGTATTTT. It codes for CASRSTPLGADTQYF.

This clonotype has only one observation. A far larger clone is one base from this, pointing to a likely read error. V is TRBV5-1 and J is TRBJ2-5; 12 bases match TRBD2. The DNA end favors TRBJ2-1, so the J call may be wrong. Germline V gene sequence: CDR1 SGHRS, CDR2 YFSETQ. The CDR3 spans 15 residues. The DNA for the CDR3 is TGCGCCAGCAGCTTGTTAACTAGCGGGAGGAATGGGCAGTTCTTC. Its protein is CASSLLTSGRNGQFF.

The table lists this clonotype with many counts. The CDR3 nucleotides are TGCAGTGCGAAGGGGACTAGCGGGAGTATGAATGAGCAGTTCTTC. Translation gives CSAKGTSGSMNEQFF. The chain carries TRBV20-1 and TRBJ2-1; 14 positions match TRBD2. The CDR3 sequence is 15 residues long. The germline V gene has CDR1 DFQATT and CDR2 SNEGSKA (reference sequence). Unmatched junction bases numbered 8, after V lost 6 bases and J lost 7 bases.

This clonotype was seen many times. This chain links TRBV9 with TRBJ2-7; TRBD1 matches at 9 bases. Trimming took 2 bases from V and 2 from J; bases not matched to a gene: 8. Germline V gene lookup returns CDR1 SGDLS and CDR2 YYNGEE. The CDR3 runs to 16 residues. CDR3 region: CASSVSSGTGTYEQYF. Here the CDR3 DNA reads TGTGCCAGCAGCGTGTCGTCCGGGACAGGGACCTACGAGCAGTACTTC. Full variable domain (remainder filled in from reference TRBV9 and TRBJ2-7): DSGVTQTPKHLITATGQRVTLRCSPRSGDLSVYWYQQSLDQGLQFLIQYYNGEERAKGNILERFSAQQFPDLHSELNLSSLELGDSALYFCASSVSSGTGTYEQYFGPGTRLTVT.